This TCR beta chain was captured by sequencing in a study of graft-versus-host responses after intestinal transplantation. Repertoires were generated with immunoSEQ multiplex PCR, while TCRdb's copy carries only in-frame clones and drops some. The data show 90,000 to 100,000 clones, roughly 86% seen once. Study results and limitations: Recipient bone marrow held GvH clones, some seen earlier in ileum or blood.

In regard to this clone: What it recognizes is unknown.

Germline CDR1 and CDR2: MDHEN and SYDVKM. After removal of 6 bases from V and 6 bases from J, the junction contained 10 bases not matched to a gene. CDR3 length: 15 amino acids. The sequenced sample was PBMCs, obtained 255 days after intestinal transplant. The sequence was collected from a human patient who received an intestinal transplant, so some T cells may come from the graft donor. The chain recombines TRBV28 with TRBJ2-2; 7 bases fit TRBD2. CDR3 sequence (DNA): TGTGCCAGCAGCCTTAGAACTAGCGCCGCCGGGGAGCTGTTTTTT. Translation gives CASSLRTSAAGELFF. Full variable domain (missing parts from reference TRBV28 and TRBJ2-2): DVKVTQSSRYLVKRTGEKVFLECVQDMDHENMFWYRQDPGLGLRLIYFSYDVKMKEKGDIPEGYSVSREKKERFSLILESASTNQTSMYLCASSLRTSAAGELFFGEGSRLTVL.